These T cell receptor beta chains were read from a single sample in a study of regulatory T cells in long-lasting Graves disease. TCRdb ran MiXCR on the multiplex PCR reads and lists one entry per CDR3 protein. The sample lists approximately 350,000 distinct CDR3 sequences; roughly 10% were seen once. This sample was also put to use in a study of T cells in Graves' hyperthyroidism and ophthalmopathy.

Sequenced here: peripheral blood mononuclear cells (PBMCs), sampled at new diagnosis, from a patient treated with antithyroid drugs. These receptors were obtained from a woman younger than 35 with Graves disease. Both conserved end residues are part of each CDR3. A D gene is named only where the DNA matches it firmly. Clone size appears in some rows only: once, few, many, or a class for an expanded clone.

>many|TRBD1|TRBV12-3/TRBV12-4|TRBJ2-1
TGTGCCAGCACCAAGGGTGGCGGGACAGGTCTCGATGAGCAGTTCTTC
CASTKGGGTGLDEQFF
>many|NA|TRBV20-1|TRBJ1-2
TGCAGTGCTCGGGACGAAATTTCTGGGGTCAGGCGATCTTCCTATGGCTACACCTTC
CSARDEISGVRRSSYGYTF
>many|TRBD2|TRBV6-2/TRBV6-3|TRBJ2-3
TGTGCCAGCAGCGGGTCACTAGCGGGAGGTGTGTTTTTCACAGATACGCAGTATTTT
CASSGSLAGGVFFTDTQYF
>few|TRBD1|TRBV5-1|TRBJ2-3
TGCGCCAGCACTCCGGGGACAGGGGAACTTTCCACAGATACGCAGTATTTT
CASTPGTGELSTDTQYF
>NA|TRBD2|TRBV10-3|TRBJ2-2
TGTGCCATCAGTGAGTCGCGGCGGGAGGGGACCCACACCGGGGAGCTGTTTTTT
CAISESRREGTHTGELFF
>many|TRBD2|TRBV11-2|TRBJ2-1
TGTGCCAGCAGCCGGACTAGCGGGAGTAGCAATGAGCAGTTCTTC
CASSRTSGSSNEQFF
>many|NA|TRBV20-1|TRBJ1-2
TGCAGTGCTAGAGCATTGTGGGGAATCGGCTATGGCTACACCTTC
CSARALWGIGYGYTF
>NA|TRBD2|TRBV20-1|TRBJ2-7
TGCAGTGCCCGGGCGACTAGCGGAGCCTCCTACGAGCAGTACTTC
CSARATSGASYEQYF
>NA|NA|TRBV6-9|TRBJ2-7
TGTGCCAGCAGTTACAGCGGAATCTCCTACGAGCAGTACTTC
CASSYSGISYEQYF
>NA|NA|TRBV6-1|TRBJ2-2
TGTGCCAGCAGTGGGGTGGTGGACAGACAGAACACCGGGGAGCTGTTTTTT
CASSGVVDRQNTGELFF
>many|TRBD1|TRBV7-9|TRBJ2-1
TGTGCCAGCAGCGCGCCTCCACAGGGGGCAAATGAGCAGTTCTTC
CASSAPPQGANEQFF
>many|NA|TRBV20-1|TRBJ1-5
TGCAGTGCCCCAGAAGGACGGATCAATCAGCCCCAGCATTTT
CSAPEGRINQPQHF
>many|TRBD1|TRBV20-1|TRBJ2-7
TGCAGTGCTAGCATCCGGGACAGGGCACCCGAGCAGTACTTC
CSASIRDRAPEQYF
>many|NA|TRBV10-3|TRBJ2-7
TGTGCCATCAGTGAGATCCAACTAGCTGTGCAGTACTTC
CAISEIQLAVQYF
>many|NA|TRBV11-1|TRBJ2-1
TGTGCCAGCAGCTTAGCGAGCCATGAGCAGTTCTTC
CASSLASHEQFF
>few|NA|TRBV7-9|TRBJ1-6
TGTGCCAGCAGCGAGGACTGGGGGGTTTCACCCCTCCACTTT
CASSEDWGVSPLHF
>many|NA|TRBV11-2|TRBJ1-5
TGTGCCAGCAGCCTTGGGACGTCTCAATACAATCAGCCCCAGCATTTT
CASSLGTSQYNQPQHF
>many|NA|TRBV20-1|TRBJ2-3
TGCAGTGCTAGAGTTGACGGGGGCACAGATACGCAGTATTTT
CSARVDGGTDTQYF
>few|TRBD1|TRBV7-6|TRBJ1-1
TGTGCCAGCAGCCCAGAGGCAGGGGGGAAGGGGACTGAAGCTTTCTTT
CASSPEAGGKGTEAFF
>few|NA|TRBV5-1|TRBJ1-3
TGCGCCAGCAGCTTGGGTCATGTAACTGGAAACACCATATATTTT
CASSLGHVTGNTIYF
>many|NA|TRBV7-9|TRBJ1-2
TGTGCCAGCAGCGCTTCGGGGGTTCGTTATGGCTACACCTTC
CASSASGVRYGYTF
>many|NA|TRBV7-3|TRBJ2-1
TGTGCCAGCAGCTTAGGGGCCTCTTCCGGTGAGCAGTTCTTC
CASSLGASSGEQFF
>many|TRBD1|TRBV6-5|TRBJ1-2
TGTGCCAGCAGTTATTACCTCCGGTATGGACAGGGTGATCGTGGCTACACCTTC
CASSYYLRYGQGDRGYTF
>many|NA|TRBV7-9|TRBJ2-3
TGTGCCAGCAGCTTTGCGGACCGGGCCACAGATACGCAGTATTTT
CASSFADRATDTQYF
>many|NA|TRBV11-2|TRBJ2-3
TGTGCCAGCAGCTTAGATAGAGCAGGGATGGATACGCAGTATTTT
CASSLDRAGMDTQYF
>NA|NA|TRBV7-2|TRBJ2-7
TGTGCCAGCAGCTCCCGGGACCGAAACTACGAGCAGTACTTC
CASSSRDRNYEQYF
>NA|NA|TRBV18|TRBJ2-6
TGTGCCAGCTCACCAACCACTCTTTCTGGGGCCAACGTCCTGACTTTC
CASSPTTLSGANVLTF
>NA|NA|TRBV19|TRBJ1-6
TGTGCCAGTAGTTTTGGTTTGTCCTATAATTCACCCCTCCACTTT
CASSFGLSYNSPLHF
>few|NA|TRBV19|TRBJ1-2
TGTGCCAGTAGTATTTTCCGGGGTGAAGTCTATGGCTACACCTTC
CASSIFRGEVYGYTF
>many|TRBD1|TRBV7-2|TRBJ2-4
TGTGCCAGCAGGTGGACAGGGACATGGGACATTCAGTACTTC
CASRWTGTWDIQYF
>many|NA|TRBV29-1|TRBJ1-1
TGCAGCGTTGAAGACTCTGAAGCTTTCTTT
CSVEDSEAFF
>NA|NA|TRBV6-5|TRBJ2-5
TGTGCCAGCAGTTACTCCGTTGGCCAGGTGGGAGAGACCCAGTACTTC
CASSYSVGQVGETQYF
>many|NA|TRBV2|TRBJ1-5
TGTGCCAGCAGGGGGGGATATGGGCAGCCCCAGCATTTT
CASRGGYGQPQHF
>many|NA|TRBV20-1|TRBJ1-2
TGCAGTGCGGGACCAGGGGTGGAGAGCTATGGCTACACCTTC
CSAGPGVESYGYTF
>few|TRBD1|TRBV25-1|TRBJ2-1
TGTGCCAGCAGTGAATCGGCAGGGGGTCCCTACAATGAGCAGTTCTTC
CASSESAGGPYNEQFF
>NA|NA|TRBV27|TRBJ2-6
TGTGCCAGCAGTCGCAGGCAGGGATGGGAGAGCTCTGGGGCCAACGTCCTGACTTTC
CASSRRQGWESSGANVLTF
>NA|TRBD2|TRBV7-3|TRBJ2-6
TGTGCCAGCAGCCTGGGGGGGGTCAACGTCCTGACTTTC
CASSLGGVNVLTF
>many|NA|TRBV11-1|TRBJ2-3
TGTGCCAGTACACTACAGGGAGTGCTCCTTCGGGATACGCAGTATTTT
CASTLQGVLLRDTQYF
>few|NA|TRBV7-9|TRBJ1-6
TGTGCCAGCAGCTCCCGGGGGGCCATAATTAATTCACCCCTCCACTTT
CASSSRGAIINSPLHF
>many|TRBD2|TRBV4-3|TRBJ2-1
TGCGCCAGCAGCCTCGCTAGCGGGGAGGGGGAGCAGTTCTTC
CASSLASGEGEQFF
>many|NA|TRBV9|TRBJ2-5
TGTGCCAGCAGCCTCGGGGGGCGAGACGAGACCCAGTACTTC
CASSLGGRDETQYF
>many|TRBD2|TRBV6-2/TRBV6-3|TRBJ2-1
TGTGCCAGCAGTTACCGCGGGACTAGGAATGAGCAGTTCTTC
CASSYRGTRNEQFF
>many|NA|TRBV11-1|TRBJ2-7
TGTGCCAGCAGCCGTAAGTCCGAGCAGTACTTC
CASSRKSEQYF
>NA|NA|TRBV7-9|TRBJ2-1
TGTGCCAGCAGCTCGCTGAGAGGGGAGCAGTTCTTC
CASSSLRGEQFF
>many|TRBD2|TRBV18|TRBJ2-3
TGTGCCAGCTCACCACCGCGAAGCGGGAGGTTCCGCACAGATACGCAGTATTTT
CASSPPRSGRFRTDTQYF
>few|TRBD2|TRBV7-2|TRBJ2-7
TGTGCCAGCAGCCCCCGACTAGCGGAAGAGCAGTACTTC
CASSPRLAEEQYF
>few|NA|TRBV6-2/TRBV6-3|TRBJ1-1
TGTGCCAGCAGTCACGCCCCTCGGACGGAGAACACTGAAGCTTTCTTT
CASSHAPRTENTEAFF
>many|NA|TRBV3-1|TRBJ2-7
TGTGCCAGCAGCCAAGACGACGAGCAGTACTTC
CASSQDDEQYF
>many|NA|TRBV28|TRBJ2-1
TGTGCCAGCAGTTTCTTCCAGGGGAATGAGCAGTTCTTC
CASSFFQGNEQFF
>NA|NA|TRBV4-1|TRBJ1-2
TGCGCCAGCAGCCATCCAAGAACTCTAGCAGGCAAATCTAACTATGGCTACACCTTC
CASSHPRTLAGKSNYGYTF
>NA|NA|TRBV29-1|TRBJ2-1
TGCAGCGTTGAAGCGGCGGGACCCTACAATGAGCAGTTCTTC
CSVEAAGPYNEQFF
>NA|TRBD2|TRBV7-9|TRBJ2-3
TGTGCCAGCAGCCCCCGGACTAGCGGGGGTGCACCGCTTTTCACAGATACGCAGTATTTT
CASSPRTSGGAPLFTDTQYF
>NA|NA|TRBV19|TRBJ2-2
TGTGCCAGTAGTATAGATGGCCAGTTCGTCCCCCCCGGGGAGCTGTTTTTT
CASSIDGQFVPPGELFF
>many|TRBD2|TRBV2|TRBJ2-1
TGTGCCAGCAACAGGGGACTAGCGGGGGGGAAGCAGTTCTTC
CASNRGLAGGKQFF
>many|NA|TRBV6-1|TRBJ1-4
TGTGCCAGCAGTCCGGTAGGAGGGGAAAAACTGTTTTTT
CASSPVGGEKLFF
>many|TRBD1|TRBV30|TRBJ1-2
TGTGCCTGGAGTGTTGGAGGGGGCTCTACCTATGGCTACACCTTC
CAWSVGGGSTYGYTF
>many|NA|TRBV30|TRBJ2-5
TGTGCCTGGAGGCCGAAGGGCAGCCCGGGGGAGACCCAGTACTTC
CAWRPKGSPGETQYF
>NA|NA|TRBV4-3|TRBJ2-6
TGCGCCAGCAGCCAACAGGGTTTCTCTGGGGCCAACGTCCTGACTTTC
CASSQQGFSGANVLTF
>many|NA|TRBV6-1|TRBJ2-3
TGTGCCAGCAGTCTCCTACGGGATACGCAGTATTTT
CASSLLRDTQYF